Presented here are 13 T cell receptor beta chains from one specimen sequenced in a study of cytomegalovirus exposure and HLA in healthy donors. The PCR had 60 Vbeta and 13 Jbeta primers. This table comes from immunoSEQ multiplex PCR, and its TCRdb copy is limited to in-frame clones, with some not included. The top ten clones hold 8% to 10% of a sample with about 83,000 clones, 70% to 80% of them seen once. Sequencing input: PBMCs. The receptors were gathered from a man between 60 and 75 years old in good health and CMV-seronegative.

The V gene is TRBV13, the J gene TRBJ2-7; 8 nucleotides line up with TRBD2. Looked up from germline, CDR1 is PRHDT and CDR2 is FYEKMQ (reference sequence). The trim removed 1 base at V and 4 bases at J, leaving 3 bases unmatched. This CDR3 contains 14 residues. The CDR3 region is CASSLAGTSYEQYF. Here the CDR3 DNA reads TGTGCCAGCAGCTTAGCCGGGACTAGTTACGAGCAGTACTTC.

This clone showed up just a few times. The gene calls are TRBV6-6 and TRBJ2-3; TRBD2 matches at 8 bases. Per germline, CDR1 MNHNY and CDR2 SVGAGI (reference sequence). V shed 7 bases, J shed 6 bases, and the junction held 15 bases outside the gene matches. The CDR3 is 16 residues long. As DNA, the CDR3 is TGTGCCAGCACTAAGGAACTAGCGGCCTTAGGGGATACGCAGTATTTT. Translating gives CASTKELAALGDTQYF.

This rearrangement joins TRBV19 to TRBJ2-1, with 8 bases identical to TRBD2. The CDR3 covers 14 residues. Germline V gene data show CDR1 as LNHDA and CDR2 as SQIVND (reference sequence). J gave up 3 bases and V 7 bases, and 5 bases lay outside the gene matches. The DNA of the CDR3 is TGTGCCAGTAATCCGAGCGGGAGCTACAATGAGCAGTTCTTC. This gives the protein CASNPSGSYNEQFF.

The chain has TRBV29-1 and TRBJ1-2; 8 bases are a match to TRBD1. This CDR3 contains 11 residues. The trim removed 7 bases at V and 8 bases at J, leaving 6 bases unmatched. Looked up from germline, CDR1 is SQVTM and CDR2 is ANQGSEA. Here the CDR3 reads CSASTGAGYTF. CDR3 DNA: TGCAGCGCTTCGACAGGGGCAGGCTACACCTTC.

V is TRBV6-1 and J is TRBJ1-5; TRBD1 agrees at 7 bases. V dropped 6 bases and J dropped 4; count of bases not matched to a gene: 6. Germline assignment: CDR1 MNHNS and CDR2 SASEGT. The CDR3 is 14 residues long. This CDR3 is CASSRGTANQPQHF. Written as DNA, the CDR3 is TGTGCCAGCAGCAGAGGGACAGCTAATCAGCCCCAGCATTTT.

As DNA, the CDR3 is TGTGCCAGCAGGGGACAGGGAAGGGAGACCCAGTACTTC. Amino acid sequence: CASRGQGRETQYF. The V call is TRBV6-6, the J call TRBJ2-5; 9 bases fit TRBD1. After removal of 6 bases from V and 5 bases from J, the junction contained 4 bases not matched to a gene. Per germline, CDR1 MNHNY and CDR2 SVGAGI (reference sequence). The CDR3 has 13 residues.

This clone was picked up a small number of times. The chain is built from TRBV5-4 and TRBJ2-3; 8 bases agree with TRBD2. Germline V gene lookup returns CDR1 SGHNT and CDR2 YYREEE (reference sequence). V trimming: 4 bases; J trimming: 2 bases; junction bases outside the gene matches: 12. This CDR3 is built from 17 residues. DNA for the CDR3: TGTGCCAGCAGCGCCCCCGTGGGTAGCGGGACCACAGATACGCAGTATTTT. This codes for CASSAPVGSGTTDTQYF. Drawing the rest from reference TRBV5-4 and TRBJ2-3, the complete variable domain is ETGVTQSPTHLIKTRGQQVTLRCSSQSGHNTVSWYQQALGQGPQFIFQYYREEENGRGNFPPRFSGLQFPNYSSELNVNALELDDSALYLCASSAPVGSGTTDTQYFGPGTRLTVL.

This clone was seen a few times. V is TRBV6-1 and J is TRBJ1-1, with 8 bases matching TRBD1. Unmatched junction bases numbered 6, after V lost 3 bases and J lost 6 bases. This CDR3 comprises 14 residues. CDR1 is MNHNS, CDR2 SASEGT, per germline. The CDR3 DNA reads TGTGCCAGCAGTGATGGGACAGGAAAAGCTGAAGCTTTCTTT. Translated, it gives CASSDGTGKAEAFF.

The CDR3 loop is CAISESGTSGEQYF. Written as DNA, the CDR3 is TGTGCCATCAGTGAGTCGGGGACTAGCGGCGAGCAGTACTTC. The J gene is TRBJ2-7, the V gene TRBV10-3; 11 bases map to TRBD2. Losses at the gene ends were 0 bases for V and 6 bases for J; bases not matched to a gene: 1. Germline assignment: CDR1 ENHRY and CDR2 SYGVKD. CDR3 size: 14 residues.

J is TRBJ2-1 and V is TRBV4-1, with 11 bases that match TRBD1. Germline V lookup: CDR1 MGHRA, CDR2 YSYEKL. This CDR3 has 15 residues. With V trimmed by 1 base and J by 5 bases, 1 base remained unmatched. In DNA, the CDR3 is TGCGCCAGCAGCCAAGGGACAGGGGGCAACAATGAGCAGTTCTTC. It specifies CASSQGTGGNNEQFF.

V and J are TRBV10-3 and TRBJ1-5; possible D gene TRBD1, 5 bases. The germline CDR1 and CDR2 sequences are ENHRY and SYGVKD. V was trimmed by 10 bases and J by 3 bases, leaving 10 bases between them. The CDR3 is 12 residues long. The CDR3 nucleotides are TGTGCCACAGGGTCCCCCAATCAGCCCCAGCATTTT. Protein: CATGSPNQPQHF.

This clone showed up just once. The chain employs TRBV29-1 and TRBJ2-3, with D possibly matching TRBD1 (6 bases). From germline, CDR1 is SQVTM and CDR2 ANQGSEA. V lost 3 bases, J lost 1 base, and 8 bases lay in between. This CDR3 has 13 amino acids. The CDR3 region is CSVERTGTDTQYF. The CDR3 nucleotides are TGCAGCGTTGAGCGGACAGGCACAGATACGCAGTATTTT.

The chain couples TRBV5-1 to TRBJ2-4, with D possibly TRBD1 on 6 matching bases. This CDR3 is 14 amino acids long. V was cut by 4 bases and J by 3 bases, with 11 bases left in between. Germline V CDR1 and CDR2: SGHRS, YFSETQ. DNA of the CDR3: TGCGCCAGCAGCGAGGGACAAGTCAAAAACATTCAGTACTTC. Its translation: CASSEGQVKNIQYF.